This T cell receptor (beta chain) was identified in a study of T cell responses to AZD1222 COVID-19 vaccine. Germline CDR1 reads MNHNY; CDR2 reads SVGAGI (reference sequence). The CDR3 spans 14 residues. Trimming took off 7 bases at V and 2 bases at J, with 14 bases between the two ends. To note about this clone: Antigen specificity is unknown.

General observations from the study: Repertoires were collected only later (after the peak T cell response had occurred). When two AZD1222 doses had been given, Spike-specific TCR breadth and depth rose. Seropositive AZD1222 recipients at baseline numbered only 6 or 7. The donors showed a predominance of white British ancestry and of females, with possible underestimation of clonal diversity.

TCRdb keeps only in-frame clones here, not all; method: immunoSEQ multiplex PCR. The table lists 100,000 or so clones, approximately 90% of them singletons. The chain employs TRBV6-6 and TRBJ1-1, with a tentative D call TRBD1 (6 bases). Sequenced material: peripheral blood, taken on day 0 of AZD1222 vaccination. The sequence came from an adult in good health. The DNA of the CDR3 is TGTGCCAGCAACCCGGACAGACCCAACACTGAAGCTTTCTTT. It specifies CASNPDRPNTEAFF.